This T cell receptor (beta chain) was captured in a study of shared clonotypes between healthy human individuals. The naive CD8 population came from CD45RO-negative cells selected for CCR7, without terminally differentiated effector memory CD45RA+ cells. Each replicate PCR on the sorted subsets used roughly 200 ng DNA (around 31,000 T cell genomes). Method: immunoSEQ multiplex PCR; TCRdb's copy keeps in-frame clones and lacks some. The sample yields around 2,100,000 clones, 85% to 95% seen once. The sequenced material came from naive CD8+ T cells sorted from blood. This clonotype was obtained from a young man in good health.

In DNA, the CDR3 is TGCAGCGTTTATTTCAAGAACACTGAAGCTTTCTTT. Its translation: CSVYFKNTEAFF. The chain has TRBV29-1 and TRBJ1-1; D remains unclear. The CDR3 totals 12 residues. Looked up from germline, CDR1 is SQVTM and CDR2 is ANQGSEA. V dropped 5 bases and J dropped 1 base, with 8 bases sitting between them.